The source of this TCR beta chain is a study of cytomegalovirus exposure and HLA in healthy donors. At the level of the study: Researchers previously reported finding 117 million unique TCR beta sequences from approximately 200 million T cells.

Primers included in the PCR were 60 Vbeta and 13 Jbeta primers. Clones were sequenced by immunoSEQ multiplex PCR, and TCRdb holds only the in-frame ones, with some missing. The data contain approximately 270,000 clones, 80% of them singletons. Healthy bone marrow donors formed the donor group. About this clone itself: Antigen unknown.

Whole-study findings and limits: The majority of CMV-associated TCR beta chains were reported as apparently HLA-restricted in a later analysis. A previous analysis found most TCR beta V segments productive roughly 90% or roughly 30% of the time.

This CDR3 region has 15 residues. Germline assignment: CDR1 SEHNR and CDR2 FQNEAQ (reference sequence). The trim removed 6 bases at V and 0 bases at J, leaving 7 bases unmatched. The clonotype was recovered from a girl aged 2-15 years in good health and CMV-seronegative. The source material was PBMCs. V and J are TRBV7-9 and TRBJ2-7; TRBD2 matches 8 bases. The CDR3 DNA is TGTGCCAGCAGGCCGGGGGGGACTACCTCCTACGAGCAGTACTTC. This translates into CASRPGGTTSYEQYF.